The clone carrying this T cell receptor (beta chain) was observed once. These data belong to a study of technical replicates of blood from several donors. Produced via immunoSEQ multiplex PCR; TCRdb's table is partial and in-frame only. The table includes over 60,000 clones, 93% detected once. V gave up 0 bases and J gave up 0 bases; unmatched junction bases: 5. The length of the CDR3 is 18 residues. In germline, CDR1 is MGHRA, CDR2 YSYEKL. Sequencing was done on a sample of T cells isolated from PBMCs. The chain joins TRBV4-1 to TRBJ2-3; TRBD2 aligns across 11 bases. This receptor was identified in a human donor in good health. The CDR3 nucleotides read TGCGCCAGCAGCCAAGAGATAGCGGGGGGGCCGAGCACAGATACGCAGTATTTT. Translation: CASSQEIAGGPSTDTQYF.